This T cell receptor beta chain was sequenced for a study of blood T cell repertoires in COVID-19. On the study more broadly: The samples span acute and convalescent COVID-19 from the United States, Italy and Spain.

In the authors' methods: How many nucleated cells were present was estimated from reference gene primer amplification. The protocol was immunoSEQ multiplex PCR, while the TCRdb copy is restricted to in-frame clones and leaves out a portion. V, J and clone size derive from that table, while D and trimming were established from the DNA sequence. The top ten clones hold about a tenth of a sample with tens of thousands of clones, 85% of them seen once. The CDR3 extends over 20 amino acids. Germline assignment: CDR1 SGHRS and CDR2 YFSETQ. With V trimmed by 0 bases and J by 0 bases, 8 bases remained unmatched.

Sequencing was carried out using peripheral blood. This sequence joins TRBV5-1 and TRBJ2-1; TRBD2 matches 14 bases. The receptor was derived from a human donor in a cohort sampled during active COVID-19. The CDR3 DNA is TGCGCCAGCAGCTTGGGGACTAGCGGGAGGTTGACCGGCTCCTACAATGAGCAGTTCTTC. This translates into CASSLGTSGRLTGSYNEQFF.